Each of the 12 T cell receptor beta chains below was sequenced from the same sample in a study of tumor-infiltrating lymphocytes in localized non-small cell lung cancer. Generated by immunoSEQ multiplex PCR, the TCRdb table keeps only in-frame clones and is missing some. The data hold some 30,000 clones, with 70% to 90% observed a single time. Input material: lung tumor tissue. Receptor source: a human donor with non-small cell lung cancer.

Note on this clone: Distinct nucleotide sequences in the sample also encode this CDR3. This chain's CDR3 is CASSLATGPYEQYF. The DNA for the CDR3 is TGTGCCAGCAGCTTAGCGACAGGGCCCTACGAGCAGTACTTC. V gene TRBV7-2 combines with J gene TRBJ2-7; 7 bases match TRBD1. Germline values: CDR1 SGHTA, CDR2 FQGNSA. Losses at the gene ends were 0 bases for V and 2 bases for J; bases not matched to a gene: 1. This CDR3 has 14 amino acids.

The gene calls are TRBV19 and TRBJ1-2; D uncertain. The germline V and J ends were trimmed by 7 bases and 2 bases, with 5 bases remaining between them. Germline CDR1 and CDR2: LNHDA and SQIVND (reference sequence). The CDR3 covers 11 residues. For the CDR3, the DNA is TGTGCCAGTAACGACAACTATGGCTACACCTTC. Protein product: CASNDNYGYTF. Complete variable domain (other parts from reference TRBV19 and TRBJ1-2): DGGITQSPKYLFRKEGQNVTLSCEQNLNHDAMYWYRQDPGQGLRLIYYSQIVNDFQKGDIAEGYSVSREKKESFPLTVTSAQKNPTAFYLCASNDNYGYTFGSGTRLTVV.

This clone was detected only once. This sequence joins TRBV5-4 and TRBJ1-1, with D uncertain. The germline V gene has CDR1 SGHNT and CDR2 YYREEE (reference sequence). This CDR3 is built from 14 residues. V was clipped by 0 bases and J by 1 base, with 7 bases between them. The CDR3 sequence is CASSLARANTEAFF. CDR3 coding DNA: TGTGCCAGCAGCTTGGCAAGAGCGAACACTGAAGCTTTCTTT. Together with reference TRBV5-4 and TRBJ1-1, the CDR3 gives the full variable domain: ETGVTQSPTHLIKTRGQQVTLRCSSQSGHNTVSWYQQALGQGPQFIFQYYREEENGRGNFPPRFSGLQFPNYSSELNVNALELDDSALYLCASSLARANTEAFFGQGTRLTVV.

V usage is TRBV19 and J usage is TRBJ2-7; no clear D. Trimming stripped 3 bases from V and 5 bases from J, with 11 bases between. Germline loops: CDR1 LNHDA, CDR2 SQIVND (reference sequence). The CDR3 runs to 13 residues. The CDR3 region has the DNA TGTGCCAGTAGTATCGCCCTGCCGGACGAGCAGTACTTC. It translates to CASSIALPDEQYF.

The V call is TRBV5-4, the J call TRBJ1-5; 7 bases match TRBD1. This CDR3 region has 14 residues. J gave up 2 bases and V 4 bases, and 3 bases lay outside the gene matches. Looked up from germline, CDR1 is SGHNT and CDR2 is YYREEE (reference sequence). In DNA form, the CDR3 reads TGTGCCAGCAGCCCCGGACAGGGCAATCAGCCCCAGCATTTT. Translated, it gives CASSPGQGNQPQHF.

This sequence joins TRBV4-2 and TRBJ2-3, with 12 bases identical to TRBD2. Per germline, CDR1 LGHNA and CDR2 YNFKEQ. This CDR3 region has 15 residues. V was pared by 1 base and J by 4 bases, with 0 bases of the junction left unmatched. The CDR3 here is CASSQASGGADTQYF. CDR3 sequence (DNA): TGTGCCAGCAGCCAAGCTAGCGGGGGGGCAGATACGCAGTATTTT.

The chain recombines TRBV18 with TRBJ2-5; D is uncertain. Germline V gene data show CDR1 as KGHSH and CDR2 as LQKENI. This CDR3 region has 14 residues. Trimming left V 2 bases short and J 6 bases short, with 13 bases between. CDR3 region: CASSPRREAQTQYF. The DNA of the CDR3 is TGTGCCAGCTCACCAAGGCGAGAGGCACAGACCCAGTACTTC.

The chain has TRBV4-3 and TRBJ1-1; D unclear. CDR3 length: 13 residues. CDR1 and CDR2 (germline): LGHNA, YSLEER. The V gene lost 0 bases and the J gene lost 1 base, with 3 bases spanning the gap. The CDR3 region is CASSQDRNTEAFF. The CDR3 DNA reads TGCGCCAGCAGCCAAGACCGGAACACTGAAGCTTTCTTT.

The V gene is TRBV9, the J gene TRBJ2-1, with D possibly TRBD1 on 5 matching bases. The CDR3 is 11 residues long. Trimming cost V 3 bases and J 8 bases, with 6 bases left between them. CDR1 and CDR2 (germline): SGDLS, YYNGEE. Here the CDR3 reads CASSGGHEQFF. CDR3 coding DNA: TGTGCCAGCAGCGGGGGCCATGAGCAGTTCTTC.

This clone has a handful of counts. This sequence joins TRBV9 and TRBJ1-2; TRBD1 might be the D (6 bases). The CDR3 has 14 amino acids. The germline CDR1 and CDR2 sequences are SGDLS and YYNGEE. The V end lost 0 bases, the J end lost 8 bases, and 14 bases lay between the germline ends. This CDR3 is CASSVASQGLGYTF. The CDR3 coding sequence is TGTGCCAGCAGCGTAGCTTCGCAGGGGTTAGGCTACACCTTC.

This chain connects TRBV14 to TRBJ1-1; D remains ambiguous. V was clipped by 5 bases and J by 9 bases, with 16 bases between them. The germline CDR1 and CDR2 sequences are SGHDN and FVKESK. The CDR3 is 13 residues long. CDR3 sequence reads: CASSADRTAQAFF. DNA for the CDR3: TGTGCCAGCAGCGCAGACCGGACGGCACAAGCTTTCTTT.

V and J are TRBV7-6 and TRBJ2-5; 9 positions match TRBD2. CDR1 SGHVS and CDR2 FNYEAQ come from the germline V gene. Unmatched junction bases numbered 11, after V lost 5 bases and J lost 4 bases. The CDR3 is made up of 16 amino acids. CDR3 sequence reads: CASSLPAAGGRETQYF. In DNA, the CDR3 is TGTGCCAGCAGCCTGCCGGCGGCGGGGGGGCGAGAGACCCAGTACTTC.